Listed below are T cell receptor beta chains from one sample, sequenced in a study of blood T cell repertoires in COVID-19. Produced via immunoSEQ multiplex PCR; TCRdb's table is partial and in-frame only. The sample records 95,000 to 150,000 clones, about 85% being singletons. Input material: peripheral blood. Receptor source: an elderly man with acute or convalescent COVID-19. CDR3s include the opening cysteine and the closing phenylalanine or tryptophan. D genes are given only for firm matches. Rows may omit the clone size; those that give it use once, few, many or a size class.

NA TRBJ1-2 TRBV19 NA TGTGCCAGTATTACCGCCCGGGGGGCAAGCTATGGCTACACCTTC CASITARGASYGYTF
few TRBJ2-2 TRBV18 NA TGTGCCAGCTCACCATTCCGGAACACCGGGGAGCTGTTTTTT CASSPFRNTGELFF
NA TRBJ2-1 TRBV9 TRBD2 TGTGCCAGCAGCCCGGGACTAGCGGGTTACAATGAGCAGTTCTTC CASSPGLAGYNEQFF
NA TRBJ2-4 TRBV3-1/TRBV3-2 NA TGTGCCAGCAGCCAATCCACCCTAGCCCCGGCCAAAAACATTCAGTACTTC CASSQSTLAPAKNIQYF
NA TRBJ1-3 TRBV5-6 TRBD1 TGTGCCAGCAGCGACAGGGTGGGAAACACCATATATTTT CASSDRVGNTIYF
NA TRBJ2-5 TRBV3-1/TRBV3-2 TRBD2 TGTGCCAGCAGCCAACAACTAGCGGGGGAGACCCAGTACTTC CASSQQLAGETQYF
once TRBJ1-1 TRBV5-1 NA TGCGCCAGCAGGTTGGCAGGGCGGTCTTTCTTT CASRLAGRSFF
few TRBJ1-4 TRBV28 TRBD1 TGTGCCAGCAGTTCCCTACAGGGGTTTCACGAAAAACTGTTTTTT CASSSLQGFHEKLFF
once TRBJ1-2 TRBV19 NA TGTGCCAGTAGTATAGGGCCGGCGGATAGGTATGGCTACACCTTC CASSIGPADRYGYTF
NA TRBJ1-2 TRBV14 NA TGTGCCAGCAGCCGGTGGGAATCAGGGACTCGTGGCTACACCTTC CASSRWESGTRGYTF
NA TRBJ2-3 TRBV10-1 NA TGCGCCAGCATCATTGGACAGAATAAGAGCACAGATACGCAGTATTTT CASIIGQNKSTDTQYF
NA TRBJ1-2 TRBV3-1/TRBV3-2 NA TGTGCCAGCAGCCCCGCGGTCTCGGATGGCTACACCTTC CASSPAVSDGYTF
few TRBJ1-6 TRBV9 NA TGTGCCAGCAGCCCACACAGGGAAAGCTCCTATAATTCACCCCTCCACTTT CASSPHRESSYNSPLHF
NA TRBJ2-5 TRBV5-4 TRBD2 TGTGCCAGCAGCCGCATCTCCGGGACTAGAGAGACCCAGTACTTC CASSRISGTRETQYF
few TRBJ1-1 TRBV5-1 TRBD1 TGCGCCAGCAGCTTCAGGGGGCAAGAGTCTGAAGCTTTCTTT CASSFRGQESEAFF
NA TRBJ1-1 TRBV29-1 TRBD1 TGCAGCGGAGGCAGGGGGGACACTGAAGCTTTCTTT CSGGRGDTEAFF
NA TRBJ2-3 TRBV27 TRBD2 TGTGCCAGCAGTCTGTGGACTAGCGGTTCAGATACGCAGTATTTT CASSLWTSGSDTQYF
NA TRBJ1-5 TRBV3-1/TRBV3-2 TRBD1 TGTGCCAGCAGCCAAGGGGGACAGGGAGGGACCAATCAGCCCCAGCATTTT CASSQGGQGGTNQPQHF
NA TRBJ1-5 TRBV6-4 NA TGTGCCAGCAGTCCAGAAATGAATAGCAATCAGCCCCAGCATTTT CASSPEMNSNQPQHF
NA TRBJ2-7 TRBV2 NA TGTGCCAGGGCAGCTGCGGGGAACTCCTACGAGCAGTACTTC CARAAAGNSYEQYF
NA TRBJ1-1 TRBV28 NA TGTGCCAGCAGTTCCGCTCGGAGGGGACGGGAGAACACTGAAGCTTTCTTT CASSSARRGRENTEAFF
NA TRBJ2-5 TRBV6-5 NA TGTGCCAGCAGTTACTCCGGGCTCACAGGGGAGACCCAGTACTTC CASSYSGLTGETQYF
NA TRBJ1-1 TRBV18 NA TGTGCCAGCTCACCTCAGCGGCGCACTGAAGCTTTCTTT CASSPQRRTEAFF
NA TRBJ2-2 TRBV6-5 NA TGTGCCAGCAGTTACCGCCCGGGCGGAGGCACCGGGGAGCTGTTTTTT CASSYRPGGGTGELFF
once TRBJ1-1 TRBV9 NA TGTGCCAGCAGCGTAGGGGGCAGGCTTAGTGAAGCTTTCTTT CASSVGGRLSEAFF
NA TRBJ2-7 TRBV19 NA TGTGCCAGTCAGGGGAAATACGAGCAGTACTTC CASQGKYEQYF